The 14 T cell receptor beta chains below all came from one sample that was sequenced in a study of beta chain features in type 1 diabetes. General study points: There was a moderate but significant shortening of TCRB CDR3s in all four CD4+ subsets of Type 1 diabetes patients.

These receptors' antigens are unknown. Every bit of the isolated RNA underwent reverse transcription, so sequencing read expressed TCRB transcripts. Using immunoSEQ multiplex PCR, the repertoire was profiled, and TCRdb retains in-frame clones only, with some absent. This sample has 100,000 to 150,000 clones; roughly 10% occur once, and the top ten carry 0.65% to 0.75%. The sequenced sample was central memory CD4+ T cells from blood. All receptors derive from a man aged 30 to 39 with type 1 diabetes.

This clone was found a few times. CDR3 protein: CASSLSLAGSRDEQFF. The CDR3, as DNA: TGTGCCAGCAGCTTGTCACTAGCGGGGAGCAGGGATGAGCAGTTCTTC. The rearrangement joins TRBV5-4 to TRBJ2-1, with TRBD2 identical over 10 bases. From germline, CDR1 is SGHNT and CDR2 YYREEE (reference sequence). Losses at the gene ends were 1 base for V and 8 bases for J; bases not matched to a gene: 9. The CDR3 has 16 residues.

This clone was picked up a small number of times. The rearrangement links TRBV2 to TRBJ2-5, with D possibly being TRBD2 (7 bases). CDR3 size: 16 residues. Germline loops: CDR1 SNHLY, CDR2 FYNNEI. The ends were cut back, 1 base at V and 4 bases at J, with 16 bases in the middle. The CDR3 sequence: CASSEGYLGGGETQYF. CDR3 bases: TGTGCCAGCAGTGAAGGCTACCTGGGAGGGGGAGAGACCCAGTACTTC.

This clone was found a few times. The CDR3 sequence is CASSGRGPDSPLHF. CDR3 nucleotide sequence: TGTGCCAGCAGTGGCAGGGGTCCCGATTCACCCCTCCACTTT. The rearrangement links TRBV2 to TRBJ1-6; D might be TRBD1 (6 bases). This CDR3 is built from 14 residues. CDR1 is SNHLY, CDR2 FYNNEI, per germline. V lost 4 bases and J lost 8, with 12 bases in between.

The V and J genes are TRBV7-9 and TRBJ2-3, with 7 positions matching TRBD1. V gave up 5 bases and J gave up 0 bases; unmatched junction bases: 5. Germline CDR1 reads SEHNR; CDR2 reads FQNEAQ (reference sequence). The CDR3 consists of 15 residues. CDR3 loop: CASSLGTASTDTQYF. DNA for the CDR3: TGTGCCAGCAGCCTGGGGACAGCTAGCACAGATACGCAGTATTTT.

Only a few counts were recorded for this clone. CDR3 coding DNA: TGTGCCAGCAGACTAACCGGACAGGGGGCAACTGAAGCTTTCTTT. It translates to CASRLTGQGATEAFF. V is TRBV7-2 and J is TRBJ1-1, with 11 nucleotides matching TRBD1. In germline, CDR1 is SGHTA, CDR2 FQGNSA. There are 15 residues in the CDR3. Losses at the gene ends were 6 bases for V and 5 bases for J; bases not matched to a gene: 8.

The sample holds a few counts of this clone. The gene calls are TRBV7-3 and TRBJ2-3; D remains ambiguous. In germline, CDR1 is SGHTA, CDR2 FQGTGA. V was trimmed by 6 bases and J by 4 bases, leaving 8 bases between them. The CDR3 extends over 12 amino acids. CDR3 sequence reads: CASSTTSDTQYF. The DNA for the CDR3 is TGTGCCAGCAGTACCACTTCAGATACGCAGTATTTT.

This clone has just a few counts. The rearrangement joins TRBV30 to TRBJ2-7, with 7 bases fitting TRBD2. The CDR3 totals 14 residues. J was trimmed by 7 bases and V by 3 bases; bases with no gene match: 12. CDR1 is GTSNPN, CDR2 SVGIG, per germline (reference sequence). CDR3 sequence reads: CAWRPSGEGGEQYF. DNA of the CDR3: TGTGCCTGGAGACCGTCGGGGGAGGGAGGTGAGCAGTACTTC. The whole variable domain, remainder taken from reference TRBV30 and TRBJ2-7, is SQTIHQWPATLVQPVGSPLSLECTVEGTSNPNLYWYRQAAGRGLQLLFYSVGIGQISSEVPQNLSASRPQDRQFILSSKKLLLSDSGFYLCAWRPSGEGGEQYFGPGTRLTVT.

The rearrangement joins TRBV7-3 to TRBJ2-5, with 7 bases lining up with TRBD2. Trimming at V came to 6 bases and at J to 2 bases, leaving 6 bases not matched to a gene. Germline CDR1 SGHTA, CDR2 FQGTGA. The CDR3 runs 14 residues. In DNA, the CDR3 is TGTGCCAGCAGTCGGGGGGTGATACAAGAGACCCAGTACTTC. Its translation: CASSRGVIQETQYF.

The table lists this clone with a few counts. V gene TRBV7-3 combines with J gene TRBJ2-2; the match to TRBD1 covers 7 bases. Germline CDR1 and CDR2: SGHTA and FQGTGA. The CDR3 is 14 residues long. V shed 5 bases and J 5 bases; nucleotides not matched to a gene: 5. The CDR3 bases are TGTGCCAGCAGCCCCGGGACAGATACCGGGGAGCTGTTTTTT. Translated, it gives CASSPGTDTGELFF.

This chain connects TRBV30 to TRBJ2-7; 7 bases match TRBD1. The germline gives CDR1 GTSNPN, CDR2 SVGIG (reference sequence). V shed 5 bases, J shed 4 bases, and the junction held 2 bases outside the gene matches. CDR3 size: 11 residues. CDR3 in amino acids: CAWQQGYEQYF. For the CDR3, the DNA is TGTGCCTGGCAACAGGGGTACGAGCAGTACTTC.

The chain combines TRBV4-1 with TRBJ2-1; the D gene is possibly TRBD1 (5 bases). Trimming took 4 bases from V and 7 from J, leaving 17 bases between them. From germline, CDR1 is MGHRA and CDR2 YSYEKL. This CDR3 has 15 residues. CDR3 region: CASSLGQAVWNEQFF. DNA for the CDR3: TGCGCCAGCAGCCTCGGACAAGCCGTGTGGAATGAGCAGTTCTTC.

This chain joins TRBV7-9 and TRBJ2-1; TRBD1 agrees at 10 bases. Germline V gene lookup returns CDR1 SEHNR and CDR2 FQNEAQ (reference sequence). The J segment lost 0 bases and the V segment lost 4 bases, leaving 3 bases of the junction unmatched. The CDR3 has 16 residues. CDR3 sequence: CASSYRTGGSYNEQFF. The CDR3 coding sequence is TGTGCCAGCAGCTATAGGACAGGGGGCTCCTACAATGAGCAGTTCTTC.

This clone was detected a few times. The rearrangement uses TRBV7-3 and TRBJ2-7; D is uncertain. Trimming took 2 bases from V and 2 from J, leaving 10 bases between them. This CDR3 has 14 residues. Germline V CDR1 and CDR2: SGHTA, FQGTGA. Written as DNA, the CDR3 is TGTGCCAGCAGCTTAGTTTCCAGGACCTACGAGCAGTACTTC. This gives the protein CASSLVSRTYEQYF. Complete variable domain (other parts from reference TRBV7-3 and TRBJ2-7): GAGVSQTPSNKVTEKGKYVELRCDPISGHTALYWYRQSLGQGPEFLIYFQGTGAADDSGLPNDRFFAVRPEGSVSTLKIQRTERGDSAVYLCASSLVSRTYEQYFGPGTRLTVT.

The genes are TRBV21-1 and TRBJ2-1; the table names TRBD2, a call not compared with the DNA. TRBV21-1 is described as a pseudogene. This CDR3 is 15 amino acids long. The CDR3 reads CAGPRGGGTYNEQFF. DNA of the CDR3: TGTGCCGGCCCTAGGGGCGGGGGAACCTACAATGAGCAGTTCTTC.